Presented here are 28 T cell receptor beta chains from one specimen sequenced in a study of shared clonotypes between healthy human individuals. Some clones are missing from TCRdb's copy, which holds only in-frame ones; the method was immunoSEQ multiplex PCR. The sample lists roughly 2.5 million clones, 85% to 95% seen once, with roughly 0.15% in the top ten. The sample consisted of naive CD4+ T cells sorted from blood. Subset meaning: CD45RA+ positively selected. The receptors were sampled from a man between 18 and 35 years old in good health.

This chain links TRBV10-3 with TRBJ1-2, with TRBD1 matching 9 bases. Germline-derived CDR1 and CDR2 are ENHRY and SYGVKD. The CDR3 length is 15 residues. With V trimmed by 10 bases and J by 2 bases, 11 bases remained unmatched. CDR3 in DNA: TGTGCCACCCGGGACAGGGTGGCGCCGAACTATGGCTACACCTTC. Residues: CATRDRVAPNYGYTF.

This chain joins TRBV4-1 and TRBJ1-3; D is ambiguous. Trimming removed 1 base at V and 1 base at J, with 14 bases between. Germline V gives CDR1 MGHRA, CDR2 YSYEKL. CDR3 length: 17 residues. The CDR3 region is CASSQAVIKGSGNTIYF. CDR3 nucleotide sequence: TGCGCCAGCAGCCAAGCCGTTATAAAAGGGTCTGGAAACACCATATATTTT.

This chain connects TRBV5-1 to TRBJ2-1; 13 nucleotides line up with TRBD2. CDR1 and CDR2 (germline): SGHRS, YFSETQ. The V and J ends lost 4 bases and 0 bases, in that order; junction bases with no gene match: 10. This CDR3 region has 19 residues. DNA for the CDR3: TGCGCCAGCAGCCTCATTCCGGGACTAGCGGGGAGCTCCTACAATGAGCAGTTCTTC. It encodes CASSLIPGLAGSSYNEQFF.

The CDR3 DNA sequence: TGTGCCATAAGGACTAGCGGGGATGAGCAGTTCTTC. Its protein product is CAIRTSGDEQFF. The rearrangement uses TRBV10-3 and TRBJ2-1, with 12 nucleotides matching TRBD2. CDR3 length equals 12 residues. Looked up from germline, CDR1 is ENHRY and CDR2 is SYGVKD. The junction had 2 bases not matched to a gene; V was cut back by 9 bases and J by 8 bases.

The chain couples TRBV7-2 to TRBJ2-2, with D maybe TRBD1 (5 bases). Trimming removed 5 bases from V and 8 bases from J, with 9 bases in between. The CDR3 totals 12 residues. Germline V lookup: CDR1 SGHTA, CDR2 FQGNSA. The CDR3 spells CASSPGWGELFF. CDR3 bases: TGTGCCAGCAGCCCAGGGTGGGGGGAGCTGTTTTTT.

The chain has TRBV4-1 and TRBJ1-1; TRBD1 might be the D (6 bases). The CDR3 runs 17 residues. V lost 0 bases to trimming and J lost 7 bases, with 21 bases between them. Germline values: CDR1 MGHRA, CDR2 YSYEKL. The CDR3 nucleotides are TGCGCCAGCAGCCAAGATCGGGGGCAGGGAGGATTAGTTGAAGCTTTCTTT. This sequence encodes CASSQDRGQGGLVEAFF.

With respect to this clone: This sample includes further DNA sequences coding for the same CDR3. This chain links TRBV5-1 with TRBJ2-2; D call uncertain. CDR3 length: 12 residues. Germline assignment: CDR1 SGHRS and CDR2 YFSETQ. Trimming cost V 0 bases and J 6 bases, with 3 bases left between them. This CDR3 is CASSLGAGELFF. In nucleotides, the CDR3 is TGCGCCAGCAGCTTGGGGGCCGGGGAGCTGTTTTTT.

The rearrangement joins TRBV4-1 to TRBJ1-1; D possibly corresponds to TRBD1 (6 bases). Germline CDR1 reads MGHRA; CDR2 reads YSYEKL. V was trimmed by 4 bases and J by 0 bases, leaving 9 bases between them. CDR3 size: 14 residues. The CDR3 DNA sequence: TGCGCCAGCAGCCGGACAGCTATGAACACTGAAGCTTTCTTT. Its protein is CASSRTAMNTEAFF.

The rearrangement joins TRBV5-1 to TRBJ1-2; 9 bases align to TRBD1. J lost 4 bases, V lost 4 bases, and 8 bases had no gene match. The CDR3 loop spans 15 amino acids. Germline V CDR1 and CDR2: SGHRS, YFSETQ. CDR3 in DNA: TGCGCCAGCAGCAAGGCCCGGGACAGGGCCTATGGCTACACCTTC. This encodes CASSKARDRAYGYTF.

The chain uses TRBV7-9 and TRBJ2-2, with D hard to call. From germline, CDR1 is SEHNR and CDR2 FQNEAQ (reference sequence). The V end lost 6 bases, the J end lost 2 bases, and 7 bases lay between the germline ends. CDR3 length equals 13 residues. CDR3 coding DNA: TGTGCCAGCAGGACACGAAACACCGGGGAGCTGTTTTTT. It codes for CASRTRNTGELFF.

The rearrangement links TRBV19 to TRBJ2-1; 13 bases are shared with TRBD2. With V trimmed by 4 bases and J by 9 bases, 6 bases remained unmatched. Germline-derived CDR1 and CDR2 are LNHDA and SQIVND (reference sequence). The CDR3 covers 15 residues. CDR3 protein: CASSTTSGRQGEQFF. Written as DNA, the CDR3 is TGTGCCAGTAGTACGACTAGCGGGAGGCAGGGTGAGCAGTTCTTC.

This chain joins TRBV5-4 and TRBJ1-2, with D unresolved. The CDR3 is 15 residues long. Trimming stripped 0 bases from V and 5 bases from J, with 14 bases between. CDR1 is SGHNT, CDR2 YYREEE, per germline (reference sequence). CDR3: CASSLAVTDPYGYTF. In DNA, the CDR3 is TGTGCCAGCAGCTTGGCCGTGACGGACCCTTATGGCTACACCTTC.

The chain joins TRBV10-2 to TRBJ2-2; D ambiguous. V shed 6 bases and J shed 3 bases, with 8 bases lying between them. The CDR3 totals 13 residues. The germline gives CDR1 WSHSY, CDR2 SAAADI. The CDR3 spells CASRGTDTGELFF. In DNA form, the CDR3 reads TGCGCCAGCAGGGGAACGGACACCGGGGAGCTGTTTTTT.

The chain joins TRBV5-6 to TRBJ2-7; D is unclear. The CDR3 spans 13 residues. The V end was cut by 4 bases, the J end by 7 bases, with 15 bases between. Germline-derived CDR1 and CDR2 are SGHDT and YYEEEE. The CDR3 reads CASSDGPNGEQYF. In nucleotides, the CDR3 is TGTGCCAGCAGCGACGGACCAAACGGAGAGCAGTACTTC. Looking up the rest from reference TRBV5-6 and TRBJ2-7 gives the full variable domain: DAGVTQSPTHLIKTRGQQVTLRCSPKSGHDTVSWYQQALGQGPQFIFQYYEEEERQRGNFPDRFSGHQFPNYSSELNVNALLLGDSALYLCASSDGPNGEQYFGPGTRLTVT.

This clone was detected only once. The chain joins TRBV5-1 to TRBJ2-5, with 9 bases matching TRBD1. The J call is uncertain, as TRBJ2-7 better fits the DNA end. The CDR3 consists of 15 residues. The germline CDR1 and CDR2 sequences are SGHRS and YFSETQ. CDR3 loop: CASSLVGGQGREQYF. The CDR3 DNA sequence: TGCGCCAGCAGCTTGGTAGGGGGACAGGGTCGCGAGCAGTACTTC.

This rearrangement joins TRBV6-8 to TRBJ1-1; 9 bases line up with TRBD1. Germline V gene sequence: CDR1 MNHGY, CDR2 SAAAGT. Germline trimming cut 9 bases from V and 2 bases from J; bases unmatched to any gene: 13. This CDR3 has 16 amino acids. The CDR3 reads CASPNPDRGGNTEAFF. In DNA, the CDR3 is TGTGCCAGTCCGAACCCGGACAGGGGTGGCAACACTGAAGCTTTCTTT.

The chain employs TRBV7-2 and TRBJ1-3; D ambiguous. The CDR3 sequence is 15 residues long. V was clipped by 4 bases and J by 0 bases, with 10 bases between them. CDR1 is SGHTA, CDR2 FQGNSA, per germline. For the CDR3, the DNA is TGTGCCAGCAGCTCCCCAGCGGGCTCTGGAAACACCATATATTTT. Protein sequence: CASSSPAGSGNTIYF.

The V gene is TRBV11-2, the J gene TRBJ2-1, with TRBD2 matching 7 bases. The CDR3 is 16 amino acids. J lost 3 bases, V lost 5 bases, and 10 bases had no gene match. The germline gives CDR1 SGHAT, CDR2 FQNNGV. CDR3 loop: CASSPRAGLGYNEQFF. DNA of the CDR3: TGTGCCAGCAGCCCTAGGGCCGGACTAGGCTACAATGAGCAGTTCTTC.

CDR3 loop: CAWSRGGPTNEKLFF. CDR3 in DNA: TGTGCCTGGAGTAGGGGGGGACCTACTAATGAAAAACTGTTTTTT. The V gene is TRBV30, the J gene TRBJ1-4; possibly TRBD1 for D (6 bases). V was trimmed by 2 bases and J by 2 bases, leaving 12 bases between them. Germline CDR1 GTSNPN, CDR2 SVGIG (reference sequence). The CDR3 extends over 15 amino acids. The full variable domain, rest sourced from reference TRBV30 and TRBJ1-4, is SQTIHQWPATLVQPVGSPLSLECTVEGTSNPNLYWYRQAAGRGLQLLFYSVGIGQISSEVPQNLSASRPQDRQFILSSKKLLLSDSGFYLCAWSRGGPTNEKLFFGSGTQLSVL.

The CDR3 protein is CASSPKDTQYF. CDR3 sequence (DNA): TGTGCCAGCAGTCCGAAAGATACGCAGTATTTT. This chain connects TRBV28 to TRBJ2-3; D gene unclear. Germline-derived CDR1 and CDR2 are MDHEN and SYDVKM. This CDR3 is built from 11 residues. The V gene lost 5 bases and the J gene lost 5 bases, with 5 bases spanning the gap.

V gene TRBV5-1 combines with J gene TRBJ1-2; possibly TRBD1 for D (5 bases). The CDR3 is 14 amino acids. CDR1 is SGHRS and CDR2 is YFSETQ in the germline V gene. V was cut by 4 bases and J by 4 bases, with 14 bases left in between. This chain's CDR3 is CASSQGYAGYGYTF. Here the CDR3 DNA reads TGCGCCAGCAGCCAGGGTTACGCTGGCTATGGCTACACCTTC.

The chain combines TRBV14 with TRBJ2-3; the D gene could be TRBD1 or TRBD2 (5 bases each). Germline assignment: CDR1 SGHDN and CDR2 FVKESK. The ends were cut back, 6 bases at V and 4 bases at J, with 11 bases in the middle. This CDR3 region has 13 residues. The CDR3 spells CASRHQGADTQYF. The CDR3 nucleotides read TGTGCCAGCAGACACCAGGGAGCAGATACGCAGTATTTT.

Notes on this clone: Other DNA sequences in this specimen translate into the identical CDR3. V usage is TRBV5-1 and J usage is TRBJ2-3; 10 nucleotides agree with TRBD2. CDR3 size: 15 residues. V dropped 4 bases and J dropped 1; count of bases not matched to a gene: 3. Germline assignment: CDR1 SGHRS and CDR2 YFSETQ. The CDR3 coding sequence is TGCGCCAGCAGCCCGGGGACTAGCGGCACAGATACGCAGTATTTT. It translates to CASSPGTSGTDTQYF.

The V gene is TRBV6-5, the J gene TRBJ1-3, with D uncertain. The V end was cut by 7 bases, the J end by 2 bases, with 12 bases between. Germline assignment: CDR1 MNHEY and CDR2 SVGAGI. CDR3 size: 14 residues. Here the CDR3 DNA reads TGTGCCAGCAATCAGACTTTCCCTGGAAACACCATATATTTT. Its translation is CASNQTFPGNTIYF.

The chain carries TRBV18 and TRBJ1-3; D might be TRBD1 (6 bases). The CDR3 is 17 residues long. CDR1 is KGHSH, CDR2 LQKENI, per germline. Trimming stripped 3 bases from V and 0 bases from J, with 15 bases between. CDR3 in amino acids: CASSPLGQSSSGNTIYF. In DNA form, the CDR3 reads TGTGCCAGCTCACCCTTAGGACAGTCGAGCTCTGGAAACACCATATATTTT.

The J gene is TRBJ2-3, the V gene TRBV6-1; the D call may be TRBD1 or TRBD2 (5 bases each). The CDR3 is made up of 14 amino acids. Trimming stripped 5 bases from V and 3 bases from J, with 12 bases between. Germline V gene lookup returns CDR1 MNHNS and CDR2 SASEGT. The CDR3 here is CASSRGQGTDTQYF. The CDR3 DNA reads TGTGCCAGCAGTCGAGGGCAGGGAACAGATACGCAGTATTTT.

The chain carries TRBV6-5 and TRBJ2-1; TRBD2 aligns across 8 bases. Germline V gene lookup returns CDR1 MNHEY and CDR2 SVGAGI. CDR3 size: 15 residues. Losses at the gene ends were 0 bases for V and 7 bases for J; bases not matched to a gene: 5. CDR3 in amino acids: CASSYSLRGGNEQFF. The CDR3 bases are TGTGCCAGCAGTTACTCGCTACGGGGGGGGAATGAGCAGTTCTTC.

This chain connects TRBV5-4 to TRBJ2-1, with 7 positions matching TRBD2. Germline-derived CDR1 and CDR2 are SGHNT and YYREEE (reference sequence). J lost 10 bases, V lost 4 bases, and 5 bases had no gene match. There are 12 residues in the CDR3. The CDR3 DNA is TGTGCCAGCAGCCAAGGACTAGAAGAGCAGTTCTTC. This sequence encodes CASSQGLEEQFF.